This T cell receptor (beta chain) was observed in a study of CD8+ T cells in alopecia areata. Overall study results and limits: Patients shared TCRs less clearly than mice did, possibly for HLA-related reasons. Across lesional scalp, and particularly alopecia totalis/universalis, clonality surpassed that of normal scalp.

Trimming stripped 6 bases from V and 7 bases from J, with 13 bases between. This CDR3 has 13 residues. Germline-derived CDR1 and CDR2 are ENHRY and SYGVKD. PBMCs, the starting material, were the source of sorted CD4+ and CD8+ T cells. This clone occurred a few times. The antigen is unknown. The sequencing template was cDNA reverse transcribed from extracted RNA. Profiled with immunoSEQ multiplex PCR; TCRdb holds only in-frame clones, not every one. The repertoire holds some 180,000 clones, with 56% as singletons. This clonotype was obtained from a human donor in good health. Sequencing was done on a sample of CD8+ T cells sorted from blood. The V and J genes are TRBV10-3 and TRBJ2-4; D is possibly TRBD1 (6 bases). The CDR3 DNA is TGTGCCATCAGCGACGACAGGTCGAACATTCAGTACTTC. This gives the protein CAISDDRSNIQYF.